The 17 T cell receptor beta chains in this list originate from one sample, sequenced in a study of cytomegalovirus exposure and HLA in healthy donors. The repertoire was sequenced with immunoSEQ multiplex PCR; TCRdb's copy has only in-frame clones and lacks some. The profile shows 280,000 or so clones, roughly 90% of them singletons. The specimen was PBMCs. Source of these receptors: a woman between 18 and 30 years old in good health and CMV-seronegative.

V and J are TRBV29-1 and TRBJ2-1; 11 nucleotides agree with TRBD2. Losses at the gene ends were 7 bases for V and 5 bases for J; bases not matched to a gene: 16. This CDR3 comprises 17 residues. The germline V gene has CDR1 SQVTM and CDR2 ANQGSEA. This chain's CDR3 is CSDLRSSGRAGNNEQFF. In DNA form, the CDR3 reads TGCAGCGATCTTCGAAGTAGCGGGAGGGCCGGGAACAATGAGCAGTTCTTC.

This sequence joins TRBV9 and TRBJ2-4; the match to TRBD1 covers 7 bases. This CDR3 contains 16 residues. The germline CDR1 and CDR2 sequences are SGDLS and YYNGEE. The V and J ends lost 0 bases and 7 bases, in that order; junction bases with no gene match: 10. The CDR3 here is CASSVGGSLGQNIQYF. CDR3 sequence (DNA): TGTGCCAGCAGCGTAGGAGGGAGCCTGGGACAGAACATTCAGTACTTC. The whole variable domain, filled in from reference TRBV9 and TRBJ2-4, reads DSGVTQTPKHLITATGQRVTLRCSPRSGDLSVYWYQQSLDQGLQFLIQYYNGEERAKGNILERFSAQQFPDLHSELNLSSLELGDSALYFCASSVGGSLGQNIQYFGAGTRLSVL.

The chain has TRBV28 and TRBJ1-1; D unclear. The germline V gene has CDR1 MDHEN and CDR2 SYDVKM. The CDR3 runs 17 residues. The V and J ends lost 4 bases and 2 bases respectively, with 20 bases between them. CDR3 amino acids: CASSSQVGETINTEAFF. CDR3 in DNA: TGTGCCAGCAGTTCACAAGTCGGGGAGACGATAAACACTGAAGCTTTCTTT.

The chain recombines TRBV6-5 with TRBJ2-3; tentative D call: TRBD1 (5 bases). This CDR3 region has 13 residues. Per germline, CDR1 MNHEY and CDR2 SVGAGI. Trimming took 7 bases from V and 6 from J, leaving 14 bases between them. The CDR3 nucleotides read TGTGCCAGCATTAGCAGGGCGTCGGATACGCAGTATTTT. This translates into CASISRASDTQYF.

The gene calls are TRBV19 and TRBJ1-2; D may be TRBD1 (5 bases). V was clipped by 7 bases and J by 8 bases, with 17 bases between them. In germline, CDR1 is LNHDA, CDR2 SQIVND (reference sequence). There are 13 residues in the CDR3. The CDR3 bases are TGTGCCAGTAACCTGCCAGGGCTGGGGGGCTACACCTTC. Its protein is CASNLPGLGGYTF.

The CDR3 sequence is CASSPGPRLAGAGDGDNEQFF. CDR3 bases: TGTGCCAGCTCACCCGGACCCCGACTAGCGGGAGCGGGGGATGGAGACAATGAGCAGTTCTTC. The chain combines TRBV18 with TRBJ2-1; TRBD2 agrees at 12 bases. With 3 bases clipped from V and 5 bases from J, the junction kept 20 bases outside the gene matches. Looked up from germline, CDR1 is KGHSH and CDR2 is LQKENI. CDR3 size: 21 residues.

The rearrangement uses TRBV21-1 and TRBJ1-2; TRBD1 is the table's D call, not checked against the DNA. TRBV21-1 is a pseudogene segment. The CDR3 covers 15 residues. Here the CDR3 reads CASSGRQDCGYGYTF. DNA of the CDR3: TGTGCCAGCAGCGGCCGACAGGATTGCGGCTATGGCTACACCTTC.

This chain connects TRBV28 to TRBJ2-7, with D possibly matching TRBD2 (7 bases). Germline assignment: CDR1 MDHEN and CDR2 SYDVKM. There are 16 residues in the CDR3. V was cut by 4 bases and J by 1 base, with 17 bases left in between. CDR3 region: CASSYDWGGGSYEQYF. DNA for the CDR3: TGTGCCAGCAGTTACGATTGGGGGGGCGGATCCTACGAGCAGTACTTC. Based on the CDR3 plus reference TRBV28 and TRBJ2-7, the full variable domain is DVKVTQSSRYLVKRTGEKVFLECVQDMDHENMFWYRQDPGLGLRLIYFSYDVKMKEKGDIPEGYSVSREKKERFSLILESASTNQTSMYLCASSYDWGGGSYEQYFGPGTRLTVT.

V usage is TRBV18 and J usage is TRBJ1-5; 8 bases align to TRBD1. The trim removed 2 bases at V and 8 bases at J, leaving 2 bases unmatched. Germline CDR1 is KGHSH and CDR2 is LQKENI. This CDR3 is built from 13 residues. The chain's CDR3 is CASSPAGGEPQHF. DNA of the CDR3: TGTGCCAGCTCACCAGCAGGGGGCGAGCCCCAGCATTTT.

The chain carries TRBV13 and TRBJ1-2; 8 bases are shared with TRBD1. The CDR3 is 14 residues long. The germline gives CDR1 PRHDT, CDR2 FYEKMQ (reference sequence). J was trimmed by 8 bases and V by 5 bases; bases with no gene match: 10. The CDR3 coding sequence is TGTGCCAGCAGCCTTCAGGGGGCCCGTATAGGCTACACCTTC. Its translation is CASSLQGARIGYTF.

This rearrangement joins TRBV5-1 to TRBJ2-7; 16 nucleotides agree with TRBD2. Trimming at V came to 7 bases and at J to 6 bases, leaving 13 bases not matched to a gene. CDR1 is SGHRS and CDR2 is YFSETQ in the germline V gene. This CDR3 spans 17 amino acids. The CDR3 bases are TGCGCCAGCTCCCCGGGACTAGCGGGAGGGCCTCAATCCGAGCAGTACTTC. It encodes CASSPGLAGGPQSEQYF. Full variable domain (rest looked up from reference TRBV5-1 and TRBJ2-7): KAGVTQTPRYLIKTRGQQVTLSCSPISGHRSVSWYQQTPGQGLQFLFEYFSETQRNKGNFPGRFSGRQFSNSRSEMNVSTLELGDSALYLCASSPGLAGGPQSEQYFGPGTRLTVT.

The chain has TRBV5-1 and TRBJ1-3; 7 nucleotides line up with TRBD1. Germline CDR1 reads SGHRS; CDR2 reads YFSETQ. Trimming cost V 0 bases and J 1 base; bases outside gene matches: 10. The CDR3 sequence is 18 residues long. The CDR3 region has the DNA TGCGCCAGCAGCTTGGAACGACAGGGATGGGTATCTGGAAACACCATATATTTT. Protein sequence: CASSLERQGWVSGNTIYF.

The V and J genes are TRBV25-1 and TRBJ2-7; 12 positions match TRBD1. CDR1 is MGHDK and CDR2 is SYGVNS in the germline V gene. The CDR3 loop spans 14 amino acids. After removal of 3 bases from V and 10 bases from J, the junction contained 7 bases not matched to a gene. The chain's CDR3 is CASSDGTGGSEQYF. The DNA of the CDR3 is TGTGCCAGCAGTGACGGGACAGGGGGCTCTGAACAGTACTTC.

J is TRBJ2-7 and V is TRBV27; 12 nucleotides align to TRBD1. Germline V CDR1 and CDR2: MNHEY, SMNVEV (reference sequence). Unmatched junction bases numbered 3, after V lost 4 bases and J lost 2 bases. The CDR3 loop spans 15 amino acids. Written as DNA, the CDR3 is TGTGCCAGCAGTTCCCGGGACAGGGGGCCCTACGAGCAGTACTTC. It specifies CASSSRDRGPYEQYF.

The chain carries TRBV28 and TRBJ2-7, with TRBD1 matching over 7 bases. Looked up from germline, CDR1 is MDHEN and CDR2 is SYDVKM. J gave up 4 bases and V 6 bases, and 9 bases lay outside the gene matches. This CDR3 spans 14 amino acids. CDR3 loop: CASSKRQGEYEQYF. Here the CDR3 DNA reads TGTGCCAGCAGCAAACGACAGGGAGAATACGAGCAGTACTTC. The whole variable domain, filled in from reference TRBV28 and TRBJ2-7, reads DVKVTQSSRYLVKRTGEKVFLECVQDMDHENMFWYRQDPGLGLRLIYFSYDVKMKEKGDIPEGYSVSREKKERFSLILESASTNQTSMYLCASSKRQGEYEQYFGPGTRLTVT.

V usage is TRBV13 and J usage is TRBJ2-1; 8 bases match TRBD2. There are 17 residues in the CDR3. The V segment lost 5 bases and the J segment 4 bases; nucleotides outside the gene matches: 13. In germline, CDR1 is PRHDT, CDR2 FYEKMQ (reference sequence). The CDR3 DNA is TGTGCCAGCAGCACCCGCGTCGCGGGAGGCCAATACAATGAGCAGTTCTTC. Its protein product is CASSTRVAGGQYNEQFF.

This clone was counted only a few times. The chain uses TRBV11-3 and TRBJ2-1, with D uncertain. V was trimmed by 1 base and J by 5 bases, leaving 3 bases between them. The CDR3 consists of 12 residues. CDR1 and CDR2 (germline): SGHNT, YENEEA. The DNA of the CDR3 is TGTGCCAGCAGCTTAGCGGACAATGAGCAGTTCTTC. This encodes CASSLADNEQFF.